One and the same sample provided the 2 T cell receptor beta chains below, sequenced in a study of identical twins. Each CDR3 protein gets one entry after TCRdb re-called the 5' RACE reads with MiXCR. The top ten hold 1.6% of the sample, which has some 630,000 distinct CDR3 sequences, under 8.5% seen once. The same data also contributed to another study, on yellow fever vaccine responses in identical twins.

Sample: PBMCs. The receptor set was obtained from a woman aged 18-29 years in good health.

This clonotype was seen more than once but under ten times. The chain has TRBV12-3 or TRBV12-4 and TRBJ2-2, with a weak D call TRBD1 (5 bases). The V gene lost 6 bases and the J gene lost 6 bases, with 14 bases spanning the gap. The CDR3 runs to 14 residues. The CDR3 loop is CASSQTVSPGELFF. For the CDR3, the DNA is TGTGCCAGCAGCCAGACAGTTTCCCCCGGGGAGCTGTTTTTT.

This sequence joins TRBV24-1 and TRBJ2-1; D tentatively fits TRBD1 or TRBD2 (6 bases each). V lost 4 bases to trimming and J lost 0 bases, with 9 bases between them. Germline V gene data show CDR1 as KGHDR and CDR2 as SFDVKD. The CDR3 covers 15 residues. The CDR3 protein is CATSEGGSSYNEQFF. CDR3 bases: TGTGCCACCAGTGAAGGGGGGAGCTCCTACAATGAGCAGTTCTTC.